The rows below give T cell receptor beta chains drawn from one sample of a study of cytomegalovirus exposure and HLA in healthy donors. TCRdb's copy holds only in-frame clones and misses some; the assay was immunoSEQ multiplex PCR. The repertoire has approximately 150,000 clones, roughly four fifths of them found once; the top ten carry 4.8%. The material sequenced was PBMCs. The source of these receptors is a girl aged 5-17 years in good health and CMV-seropositive. The conserved cysteine and the conserved F or W are not part of the CDR3 here.

V | CDR3
TRBV10-1 | ASSEVASGELF
TRBV5-1 | ASSLGQGGNQPQH
TRBV7-9 | ASSAQQGGNSPLH
TRBV10-2 | ASSEALRNTQY
TRBV11-2 | ASSLEGAPWGNTIY
TRBV4-1 | ASRAWDRGRGTDTQY
TRBV6-5 | ASSYSSGYTEAF
TRBV18 | ASSSSLVGGTEAF
TRBV7-3 | ASSLVGGVGEQY
TRBV30 | ASGGPYNEQF
TRBV5-1 | AGKSTGANEKLF
TRBV6-5 | ATHEGAYGYT
TRBV7-3 | ASSSSGVGTDTQY
TRBV4-1 | ASSQETGNHEQY
TRBV5-6 | ASSSLGQYNEQF
TRBV4-2 | ASSQKQGTEAF
TRBV6-4 | ASSDGSGTDTQY
TRBV14 | ASSQVRGRAGSYGYT